The 17 T cell receptor beta chains listed next were all sequenced from one sample in a study of T cell responses to AZD1222 COVID-19 vaccine. Libraries were prepared by immunoSEQ multiplex PCR; TCRdb keeps only in-frame clonotypes and omits some of them. Among around 120,000 clones listed, about 88% were seen once. The sequencing used peripheral blood, collected on day 0 of AZD1222 vaccination. The origin of the receptors is an adult in good health.

Only one count was recorded for this clone. The rearrangement links TRBV6-6 to TRBJ1-2; 9 bases fit TRBD1. From germline, CDR1 is MNHNY and CDR2 SVGAGI (reference sequence). This CDR3 region has 15 residues. V shed 2 bases, J shed 6 bases, and the junction held 7 bases outside the gene matches. CDR3 region: CASSYGTGRFDGYTF. Here the CDR3 DNA reads TGTGCCAGCAGTTACGGGACAGGGAGGTTCGATGGCTACACCTTC.

The gene calls are TRBV7-6 and TRBJ2-7, with TRBD1 identical over 12 bases. CDR1 SGHVS and CDR2 FNYEAQ come from the germline V gene. The CDR3 consists of 15 residues. V was clipped by 1 base and J by 7 bases; unmatched bases: 5. This chain's CDR3 is CASSLGGQGAGEQYF. CDR3 coding DNA: TGTGCCAGCAGCTTAGGGGGACAGGGGGCAGGGGAGCAGTACTTC.

The V gene is TRBV4-1, the J gene TRBJ1-3, with D possibly matching TRBD1 (5 bases). Trimming took 3 bases from V and 4 from J, leaving 16 bases between them. Germline CDR1 is MGHRA and CDR2 is YSYEKL. The CDR3 sequence is 16 residues long. Written as DNA, the CDR3 is TGCGCCAGCAGCCATCCTCCGGGACTAAACGGAAACACCATATATTTT. Its translation: CASSHPPGLNGNTIYF.

The chain uses TRBV18 and TRBJ2-5; TRBD2 might be the D (6 bases). CDR3 length: 12 amino acids. Trimming shortened V by 9 bases and J by 5 bases, and 13 bases separated the two germline ends. The germline V gene has CDR1 KGHSH and CDR2 LQKENI. The CDR3 nucleotides read TGTGCCAGTCGGGGAGGTATGGAGACCCAGTACTTC. This codes for CASRGGMETQYF.

This chain links TRBV6-1 with TRBJ1-5, with a tentative D call TRBD1 (5 bases). CDR1 and CDR2 from the germline V gene are MNHNS and SASEGT. Between the trimmed V and J ends, which lost 2 bases and 6 bases, there was a span of 14 bases. The CDR3 loop spans 15 amino acids. This chain's CDR3 is CASSESGPGGQPQHF. The CDR3 region has the DNA TGTGCCAGCAGTGAATCGGGTCCTGGGGGTCAGCCCCAGCATTTT.

The gene calls are TRBV28 and TRBJ1-5, with 8 nucleotides matching TRBD1. This CDR3 contains 15 residues. Germline values: CDR1 MDHEN, CDR2 SYDVKM. The V and J ends lost 3 bases and 5 bases, in that order; junction bases with no gene match: 6. CDR3 sequence (DNA): TGTGCCAGCAGTTTTGACAGGGGCAACTATCAGCCCCAGCATTTT. Translating it yields CASSFDRGNYQPQHF.

The V call is TRBV2, the J call TRBJ2-7, with 9 nucleotides matching TRBD2. Per the germline V gene, CDR1 is SNHLY and CDR2 is FYNNEI. J was trimmed by 7 bases and V by 1 base; bases with no gene match: 2. This CDR3 has 13 residues. CDR3 protein: CASSEGLAGEQYF. In DNA, the CDR3 is TGTGCCAGCAGTGAAGGTCTAGCGGGGGAGCAGTACTTC.

The J gene is TRBJ2-2, the V gene TRBV2, with D hard to call. Germline V CDR1 and CDR2: SNHLY, FYNNEI. Between the trimmed V and J ends, which lost 6 bases and 4 bases, there was a span of 6 bases. The CDR3 runs to 12 residues. This chain's CDR3 is CASRALTGELFF. The DNA for the CDR3 is TGTGCCAGCAGGGCCCTCACCGGGGAGCTGTTTTTT.

V is TRBV7-9 and J is TRBJ1-3, with a weak D call TRBD1 (6 bases). The germline V and J ends were trimmed by 4 bases and 2 bases, with 12 bases remaining between them. This CDR3 contains 15 residues. Germline V gene data show CDR1 as SEHNR and CDR2 as FQNEAQ (reference sequence). The CDR3 is CASSSGAGAGNTIYF. In DNA form, the CDR3 reads TGTGCCAGCAGCTCGGGGGCGGGAGCTGGAAACACCATATATTTT.

In this sample, this clone turned up once. This chain links TRBV7-2 with TRBJ1-4; D gene unclear. The V and J ends lost 5 bases and 5 bases respectively, with 15 bases between them. Per germline, CDR1 SGHTA and CDR2 FQGNSA. This CDR3 has 15 amino acids. The CDR3 loop is CASSPQRGANEKLFF. For the CDR3, the DNA is TGTGCCAGCAGCCCGCAACGGGGTGCCAATGAAAAACTGTTTTTT. The full variable domain, its missing parts supplied by reference TRBV7-2 and TRBJ1-4, is GAGVSQSPSNKVTEKGKDVELRCDPISGHTALYWYRQSLGQGLEFLIYFQGNSAPDKSGLPSDRFSAERTGGSVSTLTIQRTQQEDSAVYLCASSPQRGANEKLFFGSGTQLSVL.

This clone occurred once. The rearrangement joins TRBV5-6 to TRBJ2-5, with a possible D match to TRBD1 (5 bases). The length of the CDR3 is 17 residues. Trimming took 4 bases from V and 4 from J, leaving 23 bases between them. Germline CDR1 reads SGHDT; CDR2 reads YYEEEE. CDR3 protein: CASSPYARQLIRETQYF. For the CDR3, the DNA is TGTGCCAGCAGCCCTTATGCACGACAGCTAATAAGAGAGACCCAGTACTTC.

The chain couples TRBV11-2 to TRBJ2-7; D gene uncertain. Germline-derived CDR1 and CDR2 are SGHAT and FQNNGV. The ends were cut back, 1 base at V and 7 bases at J, with 5 bases in the middle. CDR3 length equals 11 residues. As DNA, the CDR3 is TGTGCCAGCAGCTTAGTGGATGAGCAGTACTTC. Amino acids: CASSLVDEQYF.

The chain employs TRBV11-3 and TRBJ2-2, with 14 bases fitting TRBD2. The CDR3 contains 17 residues. Germline V gene data show CDR1 as SGHNT and CDR2 as YENEEA. Trimming cost V 4 bases and J 7 bases; bases outside gene matches: 8. CDR3 DNA sequence: TGTGCCAGCAGCTCCGGGACTAGCGGGAGCTTTGGCGGGGAGCTGTTTTTT. Translation gives CASSSGTSGSFGGELFF. The full variable domain, in which reference TRBV11-3 and TRBJ2-2 provide the parts outside the CDR3, is EAGVVQSPRYKIIEKKQPVAFWCNPISGHNTLYWYLQNLGQGPELLIRYENEEAVDDSQLPKDRFSAERLKGVDSTLKIQPAELGDSAVYLCASSSGTSGSFGGELFFGEGSRLTVL.

The V gene is TRBV4-1, the J gene TRBJ2-1; D possibly corresponds to TRBD1 (6 bases). Trimming shortened V by 3 bases and J by 9 bases, and 15 bases separated the two germline ends. Germline lookup yields CDR1 MGHRA and CDR2 YSYEKL. The CDR3 runs to 14 residues. The CDR3 sequence: CASSQVQGGGEQFF. In nucleotides, the CDR3 is TGCGCCAGCAGCCAGGTACAGGGCGGAGGTGAGCAGTTCTTC.

This chain links TRBV6-5 with TRBJ1-2; tentatively, D is TRBD1 (5 bases). V gave up 2 bases and J gave up 5 bases, with 12 bases separating them. Germline assignment: CDR1 MNHEY and CDR2 SVGAGI. CDR3 length equals 14 residues. CDR3 amino acids: CASSYTPGGYGYTF. CDR3 sequence (DNA): TGTGCCAGCAGTTACACGCCCGGGGGGTATGGCTACACCTTC.

J is TRBJ1-4 and V is TRBV14, with TRBD1 matching 7 bases. CDR3 length: 15 amino acids. Germline CDR1 is SGHDN and CDR2 is FVKESK. V lost 2 bases to trimming and J lost 4 bases; unmatched junction nucleotides: 4. The CDR3 is CASSQNRGFNEKLFF. The CDR3 nucleotides read TGTGCCAGCAGCCAAAACAGGGGCTTTAATGAAAAACTGTTTTTT. The full variable domain, with the rest looked up from reference TRBV14 and TRBJ1-4, is EAGVTQFPSHSVIEKGQTVTLRCDPISGHDNLYWYRRVMGKEIKFLLHFVKESKQDESGMPNNRFLAERTGGTYSTLKVQPAELEDSGVYFCASSQNRGFNEKLFFGSGTQLSVL.

The chain employs TRBV29-1 and TRBJ2-7; D is ambiguous. Germline V gene sequence: CDR1 SQVTM, CDR2 ANQGSEA. The CDR3 covers 11 residues. Deletions cut 4 bases from V and 5 bases from J, with 9 bases between. In DNA form, the CDR3 reads TGCAGCGTTGGGAACGGAGACGAGCAGTACTTC. It specifies CSVGNGDEQYF.